This section outlines one TCR beta chain sequence together with its context. Its antigen is currently unknown. The sample is drawn from a study of OX40 agonist ivuxolimab in advanced cancers. Study-wide findings and caveats: Expanded peripheral T cells had an undetermined antigen specificity.

Measured with immunoSEQ multiplex PCR; TCRdb has only the in-frame clones, and not every one. The repertoire consists of about 76,000 clones, with roughly nine tenths occurring once and the leading ten covering 10% to 15%. Samples of blood were obtained at baseline, on cycle 4 day 1, and on cycle 7 day 1. This sequence originates from an adult with an advanced solid tumor such as melanoma, head and neck, liver or kidney cancer. The sequences come from CD4+ or CD8+ T cells sorted from blood, collected in a trial of the OX40 agonist ivuxolimab.

CDR3 nucleotides: TGTGCCAGCAGTCGGACAGAAGAGACCCAGTACTTC. Protein: CASSRTEETQYF. The V call is TRBV28, the J call TRBJ2-5; tentatively, D is TRBD1 (6 bases). This CDR3 region has 12 residues. Germline CDR1 reads MDHEN; CDR2 reads SYDVKM. V was pared by 5 bases and J by 3 bases, with 7 bases between.